These T cell receptor beta chains were read from a single sample in a study of regulatory T cells in long-lasting Graves disease. Via MiXCR, TCRdb re-called the multiplex PCR reads, giving one row per CDR3 protein. The sample consists of about 310,000 distinct CDR3 sequences, 20% to 25% of them appearing once. This sample comprised peripheral blood mononuclear cells (PBMCs), obtained when the disease was refractory, from a patient treated with antithyroid drugs. Receptor source: a female donor with Graves disease. The CDR3 runs from the conserved cysteine through the conserved F or W. D genes are given only for firm matches. Clone size is not always given. Where it is, it says once, few, many or a class for expanded clones.

D	size	V	J	DNA	CDR3
TRBD1	.	TRBV2	TRBJ2-5	TGTGCCAGCAGGGACAGGGCTGAAAGGGAGACCCAGTACTTC	CASRDRAERETQYF
.	many	TRBV28	TRBJ1-1	TGTGCCAGCAGTCCCCCCGGACAGAACACTGAAGCTTTCTTT	CASSPPGQNTEAFF
TRBD1	many	TRBV6-1	TRBJ1-2	TGTGCCAGCAGTGAGGACAGGGGATGGGGTGACTATGGCTACACCTTC	CASSEDRGWGDYGYTF
.	.	TRBV7-2	TRBJ2-6	TGTGCCAGCAGCTTAGGAGAGACTTCTGGGGCCAACGTCCTGACTTTC	CASSLGETSGANVLTF
.	many	TRBV7-3	TRBJ2-5	TGTGCCAGCAGCTTACATATGGGAGAGACCCAGTACTTC	CASSLHMGETQYF
.	many	TRBV28	TRBJ1-2	TGTGCCAGCAGTCCACCCGCAGGGGCAGGGGAAGGCTACACCTTC	CASSPPAGAGEGYTF
.	.	TRBV19	TRBJ2-4	TGTGCCAGTAGTAGGAGAGCAGGGGCCAAAAACATTCAGTACTTC	CASSRRAGAKNIQYF
.	.	TRBV6-1	TRBJ2-2	TGTGCCAGCACCAAGGAGGTCGCGAACACCGGGGAGCTGTTTTTT	CASTKEVANTGELFF
TRBD1	.	TRBV19	TRBJ2-1	TGTGCCAGTACCAGGGGACAGGGGTTCAATGAGCAGTTCTTC	CASTRGQGFNEQFF
.	many	TRBV5-1	TRBJ1-1	TGCGCCAGCAGCTTCTTTCTGGGGAGTACGACTGAAGCTTTCTTT	CASSFFLGSTTEAFF
TRBD2	few	TRBV20-1	TRBJ2-7	TGCAGTGCTAGAGCGCTTCGCGGGAGCTACGAGCAGTACTTC	CSARALRGSYEQYF
.	many	TRBV28	TRBJ2-3	TGTGCCAGCAGTTTAAGGCGGGCACTCACAGATACGCAGTATTTT	CASSLRRALTDTQYF
TRBD1	.	TRBV9	TRBJ2-2	TGTGCCAGCAGCGTAGGAGGGACAGGGCCGAACACCGGGGAGCTGTTTTTT	CASSVGGTGPNTGELFF
.	many	TRBV27	TRBJ1-6	TGTGCCAGCAGGACGAGGGTTTCACCCCTCCACTTT	CASRTRVSPLHF
.	.	TRBV6-1	TRBJ2-5	TGTGCCAGCAGGATAGATACTACCTCAGGGACCCAGTACTTC	CASRIDTTSGTQYF
.	.	TRBV6-9	TRBJ2-7	TGTGCCAGCAGTTACTTGGGGGCCCACTCCTACGAGCAGTACTTC	CASSYLGAHSYEQYF
.	many	TRBV6-5	TRBJ1-6	TGTGCCAGCAGTTACAGGGAAGGGAATTCACCCCTCCACTTT	CASSYREGNSPLHF
.	many	TRBV7-2	TRBJ2-7	TGTGCCAGCAGCTTGGGTATCGATTCCTACGAGCAGTACTTC	CASSLGIDSYEQYF
.	.	TRBV18	TRBJ2-7	TGTGCCAGCTCACCATCCCCCCTTTCCTACGAGCAGTACTTC	CASSPSPLSYEQYF
.	few	TRBV12-3/TRBV12-4	TRBJ1-1	TGTGCCAGCAGCCTGACTCAGCCGGCTGAAGCTTTCTTT	CASSLTQPAEAFF
TRBD1	.	TRBV29-1	TRBJ2-5	TGCAGCGTTGAGGGACAGCTCGTGGGGGAGACCCAGTACTTC	CSVEGQLVGETQYF
.	.	TRBV20-1	TRBJ2-7	TGCAGTGGAGGGGGGAACCCCTACGAGCAGTACTTC	CSGGGNPYEQYF
TRBD1	many	TRBV28	TRBJ2-2	TGTGCCAGCAGAGGACAGGGGGCATCGAGGGAGCTGTTTTTT	CASRGQGASRELFF